Presented here are 17 T cell receptor beta chains from one specimen sequenced in a study of human T cells and chemical hapten exposure (dated by TCRdb to about 2021). What this sample's time point label stands for: pre-sensitization, week 0. The intended sense of this specimen's treatment or condition label: therapeutic diphenylcyclopropenone sensitization with weekly scalp DPC. Library generation was performed with RACE. Sequencing was carried out with a NextSeq 500. Using fastp trimming at Q25 and MiXCR clonotype assembly, TCRdb reanalyzed the public sequencing data and kept in-frame beta chains. Each entry is one CDR3 protein sequence, shown with its most common DNA and genes. The sample contains around 330,000 distinct CDR3 sequences, 5.5% of them found a single time. The leading ten clones occupy about 8.2% of the sample. The sequencing here drew on whole blood, taken in connection with sensitization to the hapten diphenylcyclopropenone (DPC). These TCRs come from a woman aged 18-29 years with alopecia areata. Some clones in this sample may be carry-over from other donors' samples.

The V and J genes are TRBV6-4 and TRBJ1-2; the D is unclear. The CDR3 spans 15 residues. Germline V lookup: CDR1 MRHNA, CDR2 SNTAGT. V lost 0 bases and J 2 bases, leaving 10 bases between the germline ends. In DNA, the CDR3 is TGTGCCAGCAGTGACTCGAGTCCGGGCAACTATGGCTACACCTTC. Encoded protein: CASSDSSPGNYGYTF.

This clonotype showed up many times. The rearrangement joins TRBV7-2 to TRBJ1-6, with no clear D. This CDR3 contains 16 residues. Trimming shortened V by 0 bases and J by 7 bases, and 13 bases separated the two germline ends. The germline CDR1 and CDR2 sequences are SGHTA and FQGNSA. The CDR3 coding sequence is TGTGCCAGCAGCTTAGCGCTGGGTCAGACCAATTCACCCCTCCACTTT. It encodes CASSLALGQTNSPLHF.

This clonotype has just a few counts. The V gene is TRBV6-2 or TRBV6-3, the J gene TRBJ1-1; 7 bases match TRBD1. CDR1 MNHEY and CDR2 SVGEGT come from the germline V gene. After removal of 2 bases from V and 5 bases from J, the junction contained 11 bases not matched to a gene. The CDR3 totals 16 residues. The CDR3 sequence: CASSYNTGTVRTEAFF. The CDR3 DNA reads as TGTGCCAGCAGTTACAACACCGGGACAGTTAGGACTGAAGCTTTCTTT.

Only a few counts were recorded for this clonotype. The genes are TRBV7-3 and TRBJ1-5, with D tentatively TRBD1 (5 bases). Deletions cut 5 bases from V and 6 bases from J, with 8 bases between. The CDR3 length is 12 residues. Germline values: CDR1 SGHTA, CDR2 FQGTGA. The CDR3 spells CASSQGVQPQHF. The CDR3 DNA reads TGTGCCAGCAGCCAAGGGGTTCAGCCCCAGCATTTT.

In its sample, this clonotype was seen many times. The rearrangement uses TRBV7-2 and TRBJ1-5; no reliable D call. The germline V gene encodes CDR1 SGHTA and CDR2 FQGNSA. Between the trimmed V and J ends, which lost 6 bases and 1 base, there was a span of 7 bases. The CDR3 is 13 residues long. CDR3 residues: CASRSDSNQPQHF. For the CDR3, the DNA is TGTGCCAGCAGGTCGGACAGCAATCAGCCCCAGCATTTT. The entire variable domain, with the rest obtained from reference TRBV7-2 and TRBJ1-5, is as follows: GAGVSQSPSNKVTEKGKDVELRCDPISGHTALYWYRQSLGQGLEFLIYFQGNSAPDKSGLPSDRFSAERTGGSVSTLTIQRTQQEDSAVYLCASRSDSNQPQHFGDGTRLSIL.

This chain joins TRBV16 and TRBJ1-1; D gene uncertain. Germline CDR1 KGHSY, CDR2 FQNENV. CDR3 length: 17 residues. Between the trimmed V and J ends, which lost 4 bases and 0 bases, there was a span of 18 bases. The CDR3 nucleotides read TGTGCCAGCAGCCGAACATCTACCTCATCGATGAACACTGAAGCTTTCTTT. Its translation is CASSRTSTSSMNTEAFF. The full variable domain, in which reference TRBV16 and TRBJ1-1 provide the parts outside the CDR3, is GEEVAQTPKHLVRGEGQKAKLYCAPIKGHSYVFWYQQVLKNEFKFLISFQNENVFDETGMPKERFSAKCLPNSPCSLEIQATKLEDSAVYFCASSRTSTSSMNTEAFFGQGTRLTVV.

This clonotype has at least ten counts. The chain combines TRBV12-3 or TRBV12-4 with TRBJ2-3; weak D call: TRBD2 (6 bases). The CDR3 runs to 15 residues. Trimming took 0 bases from V and 3 from J, leaving 10 bases between them. CDR3 nucleotides: TGTGCCAGCAGTTTAGCGGGAGGATTAACAGATACGCAGTATTTT. It codes for CASSLAGGLTDTQYF.

The chain links TRBV29-1 to TRBJ2-1, with 7 bases that match TRBD1. This CDR3 spans 13 amino acids. Trimming took 2 bases from V and 4 from J; bases not matched to a gene: 2. Germline loops: CDR1 SQVTM, CDR2 ANQGSEA. The CDR3 loop reads CSVENRGYNEQFF. The CDR3 nucleotides read TGCAGCGTTGAAAACAGGGGATACAATGAGCAGTTCTTC.

The V call is TRBV5-1, the J call TRBJ2-5; perhaps TRBD1 as D (5 bases). V dropped 2 bases and J dropped 4 bases, with 12 bases sitting between them. Germline V gene sequence: CDR1 SGHRS, CDR2 YFSETQ. The length of the CDR3 is 14 residues. The CDR3 region is CASSFLGLRETQYF. The CDR3 bases are TGCGCCAGCAGCTTCTTGGGGCTGAGAGAGACCCAGTACTTC.

This clonotype was seen more than once but under ten times. This sequence joins TRBV20-1 and TRBJ1-1, with D unclear. CDR1 and CDR2 from the germline V gene are DFQATT and SNEGSKA (reference sequence). The germline V and J ends were trimmed by 0 bases and 5 bases, with 13 bases remaining between them. This CDR3 is built from 14 residues. CDR3 residues: CSARDFIGRTEAFF. The DNA for the CDR3 is TGCAGTGCTAGAGATTTTATTGGTAGAACTGAAGCTTTCTTT.

The sample holds a few counts of this clonotype. The V and J genes are TRBV18 and TRBJ1-3; no reliable D call. V lost 2 bases, J lost 0 bases, and 14 bases lay in between. Germline values: CDR1 KGHSH, CDR2 LQKENI. CDR3 length: 17 residues. The CDR3 here is CASSPSPGRSSGNTIYF. DNA of the CDR3: TGTGCCAGCTCACCATCCCCGGGCCGGAGCTCTGGAAACACCATATATTTT.

The chain couples TRBV6-6 to TRBJ2-1, with D perhaps TRBD2 (7 bases). The ends were cut back, 5 bases at V and 10 bases at J, with 18 bases in the middle. Germline CDR1 reads MNHNY; CDR2 reads SVGAGI (reference sequence). CDR3 length equals 14 residues. CDR3 loop: CASSGGGDKEEQFF. The CDR3 region has the DNA TGTGCCAGCAGTGGGGGAGGGGACAAGGAGGAGCAGTTCTTC.

This clonotype was detected a few times. V gene TRBV5-4 combines with J gene TRBJ2-1, with D possibly TRBD2 on 6 matching bases. Trimming removed 1 base from V and 4 bases from J, with 15 bases in between. The germline V gene encodes CDR1 SGHNT and CDR2 YYREEE (reference sequence). The CDR3 runs to 16 residues. CDR3 bases: TGTGCCAGCAGCTTGAATGGGACTTCACTTTACAATGAGCAGTTCTTC. This codes for CASSLNGTSLYNEQFF.

This clonotype was counted many times. The chain couples TRBV28 to TRBJ2-7, with TRBD1 identical over 10 bases. This CDR3 is 14 amino acids long. Germline trimming cut 5 bases from V and 4 bases from J; bases unmatched to any gene: 5. The germline CDR1 and CDR2 sequences are MDHEN and SYDVKM. In nucleotides, the CDR3 is TGTGCCAGCAGTCTGACAGGGGGCGAGTACGAGCAGTACTTC. Its translation is CASSLTGGEYEQYF.

The sample holds a few counts of this clonotype. The chain combines TRBV20-1 with TRBJ2-3, with a possible D match to TRBD1 (6 bases). The CDR3 totals 13 residues. Germline-derived CDR1 and CDR2 are DFQATT and SNEGSKA (reference sequence). The V end lost 4 bases, the J end lost 2 bases, and 10 bases lay between the germline ends. The CDR3 sequence: CSAKDRTTDTQYF. The CDR3 nucleotides read TGCAGTGCTAAGGACAGAACCACAGATACGCAGTATTTT.

In this sample, this clonotype turned up many times. The genes are TRBV10-3 and TRBJ2-3; 10 nucleotides agree with TRBD2. In germline, CDR1 is ENHRY, CDR2 SYGVKD. The CDR3 contains 19 residues. Trimming removed 0 bases from V and 0 bases from J; junction bases left unmatched: 9. The CDR3 DNA reads as TGTGCCATCAGTGAGTCGGTCCTAGCGGGGGTCCCTAGCACAGATACGCAGTATTTT. Encoded protein: CAISESVLAGVPSTDTQYF.

This clonotype appeared many times. J is TRBJ2-7 and V is TRBV7-8, with 12 bases matching TRBD2. Germline CDR1 reads SGHVS; CDR2 reads FQNEAQ. The CDR3 runs 14 residues. V shed 5 bases and J 3 bases; nucleotides not matched to a gene: 2. The DNA of the CDR3 is TGTGCCAGCAGCACGACTAGCGGGGGCTACGAGCAGTACTTC. Amino acid sequence: CASSTTSGGYEQYF.